What follows describes a single TCR beta chain. Assay: immunoSEQ multiplex PCR; the TCRdb copy retains only in-frame clones and omits some. The profile shows roughly 200,000 clones, more than 85% of them singletons. The sample originates from a study of blood T cell repertoires in COVID-19. Study background: PBMCs, B-cell-depleted T cells, or T cells were the source of the cDNA or gDNA that made up the material.

The CDR3 length is 13 residues. Germline trimming cut 8 bases from V and 4 bases from J; bases unmatched to any gene: 4. The germline gives CDR1 LNHDA, CDR2 SQIVND (reference sequence). The sample taken for sequencing was peripheral blood. This receptor was taken from a woman aged 45-59 years with COVID-19, enrolled during active disease. The chain recombines TRBV19 with TRBJ1-1; 10 bases are shared with TRBD1. CDR3: CASWDRGGTEAFF. The CDR3 nucleotides read TGTGCCAGTTGGGACAGGGGAGGCACTGAAGCTTTCTTT.